The clone carrying this T cell receptor beta chain was detected many times. What it binds is unknown. Germline values: CDR1 MNHEY, CDR2 SVGAGI. This CDR3 spans 15 amino acids. With 2 bases removed from V and 3 bases from J, the gap between germline ends came to 13 bases. Library construction for TCR beta used iRepertoire HTBI primers and Arm-PCR of CDR3 regions. MiXCR was run by TCRdb on the multiplex PCR reads, yielding one entry per CDR3 protein. The data show about 340,000 distinct CDR3 sequences, around a fifth seen once. As to time point: persistent/refractory GD, antithyroid drugs over 5 years with positive TRAb. There was RNA extracted from PBMCs, and the TCR library was made from it. The data derive from a study of regulatory T cells in long-lasting Graves disease. Study-wide points: Persistent disease showed a preference for TRBV28, TRBJ1-2 and TRBJ2-5.

The receptor comes from a female donor with Graves disease. The chain couples TRBV6-5 to TRBJ2-5; no firm D call. The material was peripheral blood mononuclear cells (PBMCs), obtained when the disease was refractory, from a patient treated with antithyroid drugs. The CDR3 DNA is TGTGCCAGCAGTTACGTAATTGTAGGGAAAGAGACCCAGTACTTC. Protein: CASSYVIVGKETQYF.